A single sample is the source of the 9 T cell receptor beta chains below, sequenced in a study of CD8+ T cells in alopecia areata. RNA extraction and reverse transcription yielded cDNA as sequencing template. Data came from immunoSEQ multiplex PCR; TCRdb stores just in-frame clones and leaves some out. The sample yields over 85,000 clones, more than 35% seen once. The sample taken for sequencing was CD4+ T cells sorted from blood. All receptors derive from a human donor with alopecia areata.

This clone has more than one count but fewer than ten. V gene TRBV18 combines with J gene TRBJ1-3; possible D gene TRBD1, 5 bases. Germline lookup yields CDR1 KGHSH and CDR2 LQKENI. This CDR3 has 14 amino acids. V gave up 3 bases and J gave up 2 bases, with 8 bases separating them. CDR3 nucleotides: TGTGCCAGCTCACCGGGACTAACTGGAAACACCATATATTTT. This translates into CASSPGLTGNTIYF.

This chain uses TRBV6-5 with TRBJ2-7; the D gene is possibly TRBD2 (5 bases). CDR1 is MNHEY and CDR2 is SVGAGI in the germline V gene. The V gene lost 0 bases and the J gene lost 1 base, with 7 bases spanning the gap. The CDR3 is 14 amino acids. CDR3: CASSYSGVSYEQYF. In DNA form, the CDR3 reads TGTGCCAGCAGTTACTCCGGGGTGTCCTACGAGCAGTACTTC.

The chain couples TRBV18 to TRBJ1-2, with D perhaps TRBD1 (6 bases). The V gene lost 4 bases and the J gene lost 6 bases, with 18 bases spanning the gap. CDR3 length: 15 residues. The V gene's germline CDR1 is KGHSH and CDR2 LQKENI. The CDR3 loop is CASSQNRDTTNGYTF. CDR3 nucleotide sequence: TGTGCCAGCTCACAGAACCGGGACACGACGAATGGCTACACCTTC.

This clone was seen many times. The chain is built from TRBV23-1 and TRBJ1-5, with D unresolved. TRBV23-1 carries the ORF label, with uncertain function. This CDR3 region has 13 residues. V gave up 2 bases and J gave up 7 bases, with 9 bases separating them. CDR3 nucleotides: TGCGCCAGCAGTCAAGAGGCCAGGCAGCCCCAGCATTTT. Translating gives CASSQEARQPQHF.

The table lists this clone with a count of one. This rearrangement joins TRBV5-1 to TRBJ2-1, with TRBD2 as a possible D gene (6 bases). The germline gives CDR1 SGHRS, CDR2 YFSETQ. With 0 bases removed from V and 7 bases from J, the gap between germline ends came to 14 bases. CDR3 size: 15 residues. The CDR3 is CASSLEGWGENEQFF. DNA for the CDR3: TGCGCCAGCAGCTTGGAAGGCTGGGGGGAAAATGAGCAGTTCTTC.

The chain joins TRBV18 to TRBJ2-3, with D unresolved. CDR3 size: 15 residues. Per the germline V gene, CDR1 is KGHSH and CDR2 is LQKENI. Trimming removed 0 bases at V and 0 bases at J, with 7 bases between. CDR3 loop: CASSPPFPSTDTQYF. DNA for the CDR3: TGTGCCAGCTCACCACCGTTCCCTAGCACAGATACGCAGTATTTT.

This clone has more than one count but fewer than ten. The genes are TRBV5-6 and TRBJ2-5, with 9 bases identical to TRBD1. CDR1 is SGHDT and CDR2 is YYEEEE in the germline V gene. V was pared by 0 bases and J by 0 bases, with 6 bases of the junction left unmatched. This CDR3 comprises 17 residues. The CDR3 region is CASSLDSRTGDQETQYF. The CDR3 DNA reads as TGTGCCAGCAGCTTGGATTCGAGGACAGGGGACCAAGAGACCCAGTACTTC.

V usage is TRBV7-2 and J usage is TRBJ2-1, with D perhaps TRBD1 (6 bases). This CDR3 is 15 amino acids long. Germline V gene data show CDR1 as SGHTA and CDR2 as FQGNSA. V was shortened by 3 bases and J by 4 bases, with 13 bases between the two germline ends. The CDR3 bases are TGTGCCAGCAGCTTCCCGCGAAGGGGGTACAATGAGCAGTTCTTC. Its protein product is CASSFPRRGYNEQFF.

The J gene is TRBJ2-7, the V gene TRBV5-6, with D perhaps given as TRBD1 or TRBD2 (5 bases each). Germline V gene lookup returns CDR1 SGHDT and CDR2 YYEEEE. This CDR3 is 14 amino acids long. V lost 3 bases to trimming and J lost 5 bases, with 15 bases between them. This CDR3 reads CASSSPDGTHEQYF. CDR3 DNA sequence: TGTGCCAGCAGCTCTCCGGACGGGACCCACGAGCAGTACTTC. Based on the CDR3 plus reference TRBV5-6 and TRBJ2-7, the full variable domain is DAGVTQSPTHLIKTRGQQVTLRCSPKSGHDTVSWYQQALGQGPQFIFQYYEEEERQRGNFPDRFSGHQFPNYSSELNVNALLLGDSALYLCASSSPDGTHEQYFGPGTRLTVT.